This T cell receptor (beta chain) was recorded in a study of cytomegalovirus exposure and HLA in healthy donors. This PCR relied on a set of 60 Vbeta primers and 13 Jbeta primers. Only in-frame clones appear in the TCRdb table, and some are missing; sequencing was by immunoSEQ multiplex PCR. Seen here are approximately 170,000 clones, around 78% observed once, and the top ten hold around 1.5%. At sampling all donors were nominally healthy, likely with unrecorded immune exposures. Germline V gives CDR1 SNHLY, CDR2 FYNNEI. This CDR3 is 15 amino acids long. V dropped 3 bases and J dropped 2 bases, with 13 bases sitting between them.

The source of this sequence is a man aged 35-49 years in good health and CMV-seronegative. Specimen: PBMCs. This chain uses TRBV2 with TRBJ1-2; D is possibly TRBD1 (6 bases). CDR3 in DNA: TGTGCCAGCAGTGACCTGGGACAAGGGAACTATGGCTACACCTTC. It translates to CASSDLGQGNYGYTF.